This T cell receptor beta chain originates from a study of T cell responses to AZD1222 COVID-19 vaccine. General observations from the study: In a largely white British group with more females than males, clonal diversity was possibly underestimated. Close to half of all spike-specific TCRs reportedly target regions of the variants that are unmutated. Seropositive at baseline were only a handful of AZD1222 recipients.

Repertoires were generated with immunoSEQ multiplex PCR, while TCRdb's copy carries only in-frame clones and drops some. This sample has about 61,000 clones; roughly four fifths occur once, and the top ten carry roughly 27%. The CDR3 sequence is 16 residues long. With V trimmed by 4 bases and J by 4 bases, 7 bases remained unmatched. CDR1 is SGHRS and CDR2 is YFSETQ in the germline V gene. Turning to this clone: Its antigen is unknown.

The chain employs TRBV5-1 and TRBJ2-5, with 13 bases matching TRBD2. This TCR came from an adult who received the AZD1222 COVID-19 vaccine. Source: peripheral blood, taken 28 days after the second AZD1222 dose. In DNA, the CDR3 is TGCGCCAGCAGCAGCGGACTAGCGGGAGTACGAGAGACCCAGTACTTC. Protein: CASSSGLAGVRETQYF.